The clone carrying this T cell receptor (beta chain) was recorded many times. The data were obtained in a study of neurological immune-mediated disorders. J gave up 7 bases and V 3 bases, and 3 bases lay outside the gene matches. CDR1 and CDR2 (germline): DFQATT, SNEGSKA (reference sequence). The CDR3 spans 12 residues. From 2 million PBMCs stored at -80 C, the unsorted libraries were generated. Each CDR3 protein gets one entry after TCRdb re-called the 5' RACE reads with MiXCR. This table holds 70,000 or so distinct CDR3 sequences, around 3% found once. This TCR came from a woman in her forties or fifties with multiple sclerosis. The specimen sequenced was PBMCs. The genes are TRBV20-1 and TRBJ2-1, with 7 bases identical to TRBD2. The DNA for the CDR3 is TGCAGTGCTAGTCGACTAGCAAATGAGCAGTTCTTC. Translation gives CSASRLANEQFF.